This T cell receptor (beta chain) comes out of a study of T-cell memory formation after mild COVID-19. Points on this clonotype: Antigen: not known.

In TCRdb, the 5' RACE reads were re-called with MiXCR into one record per CDR3 protein. This repertoire shows more than 350,000 distinct CDR3 sequences, around 21% found once; its top ten account for under 15%. The ends lost 6 bases at V and 4 bases at J; junction bases unmatched: 9. The CDR3 totals 15 residues. The V gene's germline CDR1 is SGHTA and CDR2 FQGNSA. General observations from the study: CD4+ bias marked clones expanding day 15 to 37, unlike balanced contracting clones. The appearance of some responding clones in pre-infection memory suggested that cross-reactive memory joined.

The chain is built from TRBV7-2 and TRBJ2-5; 9 bases align to TRBD1. The sample was PBMCs or a T cell subset sorted from them (not recorded which). The receptor was isolated from an adult woman who had mild COVID-19 (a few samples of this study predate the infection). Cell type and time point are not known. CDR3 DNA: TGTGCCAGCAGTTACCCGGGACAGGGAAGAGAGACCCAGTACTTC. Translating it yields CASSYPGQGRETQYF.